These 26 T cell receptor beta chains came from one sample sequenced in a study of control samples from healthy donors and cancer patients. Produced via immunoSEQ multiplex PCR; TCRdb's table is partial and in-frame only. Seen here are roughly 130,000 clones, roughly 94% observed once, and the top ten hold 3.6%. Input material: blood. All receptors derive from a man aged 25 to 40 in good health.

This rearrangement joins TRBV7-8 to TRBJ1-1; unclear D gene. The germline V and J ends were trimmed by 1 base and 7 bases, with 7 bases remaining between them. This CDR3 region has 12 residues. From germline, CDR1 is SGHVS and CDR2 FQNEAQ. DNA of the CDR3: TGTGCCAGCAGCTTAGGGGGAATTGAAGCTTTCTTT. Amino acid sequence: CASSLGGIEAFF.

The V call is TRBV29-1, the J call TRBJ2-7, with D possibly being TRBD1 (6 bases). Trimming stripped 0 bases from V and 1 base from J, with 13 bases between. Germline loops: CDR1 SQVTM, CDR2 ANQGSEA. This CDR3 region has 15 residues. The CDR3 protein is CSVEEGTGWSYEQYF. CDR3 in DNA: TGCAGCGTTGAAGAGGGCACAGGGTGGTCCTACGAGCAGTACTTC.

The chain uses TRBV6-4 and TRBJ2-1; 11 nucleotides match TRBD1. Germline V gene data show CDR1 as MRHNA and CDR2 as SNTAGT. The J segment lost 6 bases and the V segment lost 2 bases, leaving 6 bases of the junction unmatched. This CDR3 region has 16 residues. CDR3 nucleotide sequence: TGTGCCAGCAGTGACACGCACGGGACAGGGGGCAATGAGCAGTTCTTC. The encoded protein is CASSDTHGTGGNEQFF.

A note on this clone: This CDR3 is also generated by other DNA sequences in the sample. The V gene is TRBV20-1, the J gene TRBJ1-1, with D uncertain. Germline V gene data show CDR1 as DFQATT and CDR2 as SNEGSKA (reference sequence). The CDR3 sequence is 11 residues long. Between the trimmed V and J ends, which lost 3 bases and 1 base, there was a span of 3 bases. CDR3 in amino acids: CSARGNTEAFF. In nucleotides, the CDR3 is TGCAGTGCTAGGGGGAACACTGAAGCTTTCTTT.

The rearrangement uses TRBV5-1 and TRBJ2-5; 10 bases agree with TRBD1. Unmatched junction bases numbered 9, after V lost 6 bases and J lost 4 bases. This CDR3 has 15 amino acids. The germline CDR1 and CDR2 sequences are SGHRS and YFSETQ. CDR3 DNA sequence: TGCGCCAGCACCACATACGGACAGGGGGTAGAGACCCAGTACTTC. This sequence encodes CASTTYGQGVETQYF. The variable domain in full, completed from reference TRBV5-1 and TRBJ2-5, reads KAGVTQTPRYLIKTRGQQVTLSCSPISGHRSVSWYQQTPGQGLQFLFEYFSETQRNKGNFPGRFSGRQFSNSRSEMNVSTLELGDSALYLCASTTYGQGVETQYFGPGTRLLVL.

The chain combines TRBV11-2 with TRBJ2-1, with 7 bases aligning to TRBD1. The CDR3 spans 15 residues. Germline V gives CDR1 SGHAT, CDR2 FQNNGV. V was clipped by 9 bases and J by 2 bases; unmatched bases: 10. Here the CDR3 DNA reads TGTGCCAGTGCTGCCGGGACAGAAGCCTACAATGAGCAGTTCTTC. Residues: CASAAGTEAYNEQFF.

The DNA of the CDR3 is TGTGCCAGTAGTATCGCAGCGAACACTGAAGCTTTCTTT. Translation gives CASSIAANTEAFF. The chain is built from TRBV19 and TRBJ1-1; D gene ambiguous. This CDR3 has 13 residues. Trimming took 3 bases from V and 1 from J, leaving 6 bases between them. Germline V gene lookup returns CDR1 LNHDA and CDR2 SQIVND (reference sequence).

The V and J genes are TRBV6-5 and TRBJ1-2; D gene ambiguous. Germline values: CDR1 MNHEY, CDR2 SVGAGI. This CDR3 has 10 amino acids. V shed 4 bases and J shed 13 bases, with 10 bases lying between them. The chain's CDR3 is CASSSSAPTF. The CDR3 DNA reads TGTGCCAGCAGTTCTTCCGCCCCCACCTTC.

The chain carries TRBV5-5 and TRBJ2-1, with 7 bases aligning to TRBD1. The CDR3 sequence is 15 residues long. The trim removed 4 bases at V and 8 bases at J, leaving 12 bases unmatched. The germline V gene has CDR1 SGHKS and CDR2 YYEKEE (reference sequence). CDR3 bases: TGTGCCAGCAGCCCGGAAGACAGGGTTTCCTATGAGCAGTTCTTC. Encoded protein: CASSPEDRVSYEQFF.

This sequence joins TRBV7-2 and TRBJ2-6; no definite D call. The CDR3 extends over 16 amino acids. Trimming pared 5 bases from V and 0 bases from J, leaving 11 bases between. The germline gives CDR1 SGHTA, CDR2 FQGNSA. CDR3 DNA sequence: TGTGCCAGCAGCGTCTGGACGGTCTCTGGGGCCAACGTCCTGACTTTC. Its translation: CASSVWTVSGANVLTF.

J is TRBJ1-1 and V is TRBV3-1 (or the pseudogene TRBV3-2); a weak D match, TRBD1 (6 bases). The CDR3 runs 14 residues. CDR1 and CDR2 from the germline V gene are LGHDT and YNNKEL (reference sequence). V was cut by 3 bases and J by 3 bases, with 11 bases left in between. The CDR3 sequence is CASSHPTGHTEAFF. CDR3 DNA: TGTGCCAGCAGCCACCCCACAGGGCACACTGAAGCTTTCTTT.

The gene calls are TRBV5-4 and TRBJ2-5, with TRBD2 identical over 8 bases. Germline V gene sequence: CDR1 SGHNT, CDR2 YYREEE (reference sequence). With V trimmed by 4 bases and J by 1 base, 3 bases remained unmatched. The CDR3 runs 14 residues. Here the CDR3 DNA reads TGTGCCAGCAGCCCTGCGGGGGGCCAAGAGACCCAGTACTTC. Its translation: CASSPAGGQETQYF. Supplemented by reference TRBV5-4 and TRBJ2-5, the full variable domain reads ETGVTQSPTHLIKTRGQQVTLRCSSQSGHNTVSWYQQALGQGPQFIFQYYREEENGRGNFPPRFSGLQFPNYSSELNVNALELDDSALYLCASSPAGGQETQYFGPGTRLLVL.

The gene calls are TRBV27 and TRBJ1-3; D is undetermined. This CDR3 contains 15 residues. V shed 2 bases and J shed 3 bases, with 11 bases lying between them. Germline values: CDR1 MNHEY, CDR2 SMNVEV (reference sequence). The CDR3 nucleotides are TGTGCCAGCAGTTTAACGGGGAGAGGTGGAAACACCATATATTTT. It yields the protein CASSLTGRGGNTIYF.

This clone was recorded only once. This chain joins TRBV6-2 or TRBV6-3 and TRBJ1-1; D is possibly TRBD1 (5 bases). The CDR3 sequence is 16 residues long. The germline CDR1 and CDR2 sequences are MNHEY and SVGEGT. The germline V and J ends were trimmed by 0 bases and 1 base, with 12 bases remaining between them. This CDR3 is CASSYSILGENTEAFF. The CDR3 DNA reads as TGTGCCAGCAGTTACTCGATATTGGGGGAGAACACTGAAGCTTTCTTT.

This chain uses TRBV18 with TRBJ1-2; 8 bases line up with TRBD1. V lost 1 base and J lost 2; bases outside the gene matches: 9. This CDR3 has 17 amino acids. Germline CDR1 KGHSH, CDR2 LQKENI. This chain's CDR3 is CASSPRQGAIENYGYTF. CDR3 coding DNA: TGTGCCAGCTCACCACGTCAGGGGGCGATAGAAAACTATGGCTACACCTTC.

This chain uses TRBV4-1 with TRBJ2-7; D is perhaps TRBD1 (5 bases). Germline CDR1 reads MGHRA; CDR2 reads YSYEKL. CDR3 length: 13 residues. Trimming removed 0 bases from V and 6 bases from J, with 9 bases in between. In DNA, the CDR3 is TGCGCCAGCAGCCAAGAAGGCAGGGCCGAGCAGTACTTC. As protein: CASSQEGRAEQYF.

The CDR3 DNA is TGCGCCAGCAGCCAAGATCCCAGGGTATCTGGAAACACCATATATTTT. Translated, it gives CASSQDPRVSGNTIYF. This rearrangement joins TRBV4-1 to TRBJ1-3; TRBD1 might be the D (5 bases). V lost 0 bases and J 1 base, leaving 10 bases between the germline ends. Germline V gives CDR1 MGHRA, CDR2 YSYEKL. The CDR3 has 16 amino acids.

This clone was found once. The chain links TRBV7-3 to TRBJ2-5, with TRBD2 matching over 8 bases. The J segment lost 13 bases and the V segment lost 0 bases, leaving 7 bases of the junction unmatched. The germline CDR1 and CDR2 sequences are SGHTA and FQGTGA. This CDR3 spans 13 amino acids. Here the CDR3 DNA reads TGTGCCAGCAGCTTAACTGCTAGCGGGCTCCTGTACTTC. It specifies CASSLTASGLLYF.

The chain employs TRBV19 and TRBJ2-7; TRBD1 matches at 10 bases. With V trimmed by 4 bases and J by 6 bases, 15 bases remained unmatched. The CDR3 totals 17 residues. CDR1 is LNHDA, CDR2 SQIVND, per germline (reference sequence). DNA for the CDR3: TGTGCCAGTAGTACTCGTGTCGCAGGACAGGGGGTTCGCGAGCAGTACTTC. Protein product: CASSTRVAGQGVREQYF.

The chain links TRBV6-5 to TRBJ1-3; 7 bases line up with TRBD1. Germline lookup yields CDR1 MNHEY and CDR2 SVGAGI. The CDR3 loop spans 16 amino acids. V shed 2 bases and J 3 bases; nucleotides not matched to a gene: 7. CDR3: CASSYRNRGRGNTIYF. For the CDR3, the DNA is TGTGCCAGCAGTTACCGGAACAGGGGACGTGGAAACACCATATATTTT.

J is TRBJ2-5 and V is TRBV11-2; D is possibly TRBD1 (6 bases). The CDR3 is 12 residues long. CDR1 and CDR2 from the germline V gene are SGHAT and FQNNGV. Trimming pared 6 bases from V and 4 bases from J, leaving 9 bases between. CDR3 nucleotide sequence: TGTGCCAGCAGGGGCAGGGGAGAGACCCAGTACTTC. Its translation: CASRGRGETQYF. The entire variable domain, with the rest obtained from reference TRBV11-2 and TRBJ2-5, is as follows: EAGVAQSPRYKIIEKRQSVAFWCNPISGHATLYWYQQILGQGPKLLIQFQNNGVVDDSQLPKDRFSAERLKGVDSTLKIQPAKLEDSAVYLCASRGRGETQYFGPGTRLLVL.

The chain combines TRBV7-2 with TRBJ1-6, with 7 bases identical to TRBD1. The CDR3 spans 15 residues. Germline CDR1 and CDR2: SGHTA and FQGNSA. Trimming cost V 5 bases and J 8 bases; bases outside gene matches: 9. This chain's CDR3 is CASSLWGGGDSPLHF. The CDR3 nucleotides are TGTGCCAGCAGCCTCTGGGGAGGGGGCGATTCACCCCTCCACTTT.

This clone has just one count. The V gene is TRBV27, the J gene TRBJ2-3, with a weak D call TRBD2 (7 bases). Germline V gives CDR1 MNHEY, CDR2 SMNVEV (reference sequence). The CDR3 is made up of 17 amino acids. V gave up 3 bases and J gave up 3 bases, with 19 bases separating them. CDR3 in DNA: TGTGCCAGCAGTTTGGCGGGGGCGTCGAGATTGACAGATACGCAGTATTTT. Amino acids: CASSLAGASRLTDTQYF.

The DNA for the CDR3 is TGTGCCAGCAGTATATATAGCGGCCCAAACACAGATACGCAGTATTTT. Its protein product is CASSIYSGPNTDTQYF. The chain couples TRBV28 to TRBJ2-3, with a tentative D call TRBD2 (6 bases). This CDR3 is 16 amino acids long. The germline V and J ends were trimmed by 5 bases and 2 bases, with 17 bases remaining between them. CDR1 and CDR2 (germline): MDHEN, SYDVKM.

This chain links TRBV5-6 with TRBJ1-1; perhaps TRBD1 as D (5 bases). Germline V gives CDR1 SGHDT, CDR2 YYEEEE. V was trimmed by 4 bases and J by 4 bases, leaving 20 bases between them. CDR3 length: 16 residues. The CDR3 region is CASSRSVTGAPTEAFF. The CDR3 DNA is TGTGCCAGCAGCCGAAGTGTAACAGGCGCCCCCACTGAAGCTTTCTTT. Using reference TRBV5-6 and TRBJ1-1 for the parts outside the CDR3, the full variable domain is DAGVTQSPTHLIKTRGQQVTLRCSPKSGHDTVSWYQQALGQGPQFIFQYYEEEERQRGNFPDRFSGHQFPNYSSELNVNALLLGDSALYLCASSRSVTGAPTEAFFGQGTRLTVV.

The chain couples TRBV6-2 or TRBV6-3 to TRBJ1-2; D not certain. Trimming took off 1 base at V and 8 bases at J, with 11 bases between the two ends. Germline values: CDR1 MNHEY, CDR2 SVGEGT. This CDR3 has 13 residues. The CDR3, as DNA: TGTGCCAGCAGTTACTTCGGCGGTTGGGGCTACACCTTC. Its translation is CASSYFGGWGYTF.